These 27 T cell receptor beta chains came from one sample sequenced in a study of vaccination effects on CD4 cells after COVID-19. No antigens are known for them. After expansion with viral peptide pools in the ViraFEST assay, antigen-specific CD4+ T cells were sequenced. Isolating CD4+ T cells followed more than eight days of culture. Nucleocapsid antibodies stayed negative before and after vaccination, showing no earlier SARS-CoV-2 infection. The protocol was immunoSEQ multiplex PCR, while the TCRdb copy is restricted to in-frame clones and leaves out a portion. The sample lists 65,000 or so clones, 70% to 80% occurring once. This sample comprised CD4+ T cells from PBMCs cultured with HCoV-NL63 spike peptides, obtained before COVID-19 vaccination. These receptor sequences come from a human donor who received a COVID-19 vaccine.

This clone has only a few counts. This chain joins TRBV19 and TRBJ2-2, with a weak D call TRBD2 (5 bases). The germline V and J ends were trimmed by 3 bases and 4 bases, with 12 bases remaining between them. CDR1 and CDR2 from the germline V gene are LNHDA and SQIVND (reference sequence). The CDR3 sequence is 15 residues long. The CDR3 sequence: CASSIRGLFTGELFF. CDR3 bases: TGTGCCAGTAGTATCCGGGGATTGTTCACCGGGGAGCTGTTTTTT.

This clone was detected only a few times. The rearrangement uses TRBV19 and TRBJ1-1; D perhaps matches TRBD1 (6 bases). The V gene's germline CDR1 is LNHDA and CDR2 SQIVND (reference sequence). This CDR3 is 11 amino acids long. V was shortened by 8 bases and J by 6 bases, with 10 bases between the two germline ends. In DNA form, the CDR3 reads TGTGCCAGTCGACCAGGGGCTGAAGCTTTCTTT. It yields the protein CASRPGAEAFF.

This chain uses TRBV4-1 with TRBJ2-1; D could derive from TRBD1 or TRBD2 (6 bases each). This CDR3 is 18 amino acids long. Trimming cost V 1 base and J 0 bases, with 16 bases left between them. Germline lookup yields CDR1 MGHRA and CDR2 YSYEKL. The CDR3 DNA sequence: TGCGCCAGCAGCCAAGCCGGGGGAGGACAGAGCTCCTACAATGAGCAGTTCTTC. Translation gives CASSQAGGGQSSYNEQFF.

The chain is built from TRBV3-1 (or the pseudogene TRBV3-2) and TRBJ2-1; 11 nucleotides line up with TRBD2. The V gene end was trimmed by 3 bases and the J gene end by 6 bases; junction bases not matched to a gene: 10. The CDR3 totals 17 residues. Germline V gives CDR1 LGHDT, CDR2 YNNKEL (reference sequence). The CDR3 nucleotides read TGTGCCAGCAGCCACCTAACCGGGACTAGCGGAACCAATGAGCAGTTCTTC. This encodes CASSHLTGTSGTNEQFF.

The V and J genes are TRBV11-2 and TRBJ1-6; TRBD1 is a possible D gene (5 bases). The V and J ends lost 1 base and 7 bases respectively, with 11 bases between them. Germline V gene data show CDR1 as SGHAT and CDR2 as FQNNGV. This CDR3 is 15 amino acids long. The DNA of the CDR3 is TGTGCCAGCAGCTTAGGGCGGGGGGGAAATTCACCCCTCCACTTT. Protein product: CASSLGRGGNSPLHF. Full variable domain (remainder filled in from reference TRBV11-2 and TRBJ1-6): EAGVAQSPRYKIIEKRQSVAFWCNPISGHATLYWYQQILGQGPKLLIQFQNNGVVDDSQLPKDRFSAERLKGVDSTLKIQPAKLEDSAVYLCASSLGRGGNSPLHFGNGTRLTVT.

This chain connects TRBV29-1 to TRBJ2-5; 8 bases are a match to TRBD2. Germline V gene data show CDR1 as SQVTM and CDR2 as ANQGSEA. The V segment lost 7 bases and the J segment 2 bases; nucleotides outside the gene matches: 6. The CDR3 extends over 13 amino acids. The CDR3 protein is CSGRGLDQETQYF. The CDR3 region has the DNA TGCAGCGGAAGGGGACTAGATCAAGAGACCCAGTACTTC.

J is TRBJ2-3 and V is TRBV18; D possibly corresponds to TRBD2 (7 bases). The CDR3 totals 15 residues. Germline V gene sequence: CDR1 KGHSH, CDR2 LQKENI. Trimming shortened V by 2 bases and J by 2 bases, and 11 bases separated the two germline ends. The CDR3 loop is CASSPTGGDTDTQYF. CDR3 DNA sequence: TGTGCCAGCTCACCAACGGGGGGCGACACAGATACGCAGTATTTT.

The chain carries TRBV12-3 or TRBV12-4 and TRBJ1-5; the D is unclear. The CDR3 consists of 13 residues. Deletions cut 6 bases from V and 7 bases from J, with 13 bases between. This chain's CDR3 is CASSWAENQPQHF. Written as DNA, the CDR3 is TGTGCCAGCAGCTGGGCAGAAAACCAGCCCCAGCATTTT.

This clone showed up just a few times. This chain joins TRBV10-3 and TRBJ2-2; D is undetermined. Germline CDR1 reads ENHRY; CDR2 reads SYGVKD. The CDR3 consists of 14 residues. Deletions cut 0 bases from V and 2 bases from J, with 4 bases between. CDR3 nucleotide sequence: TGTGCCATCAGTGAGTCAGGCAACACCGGGGAGCTGTTTTTT. This translates into CAISESGNTGELFF.

The chain couples TRBV19 to TRBJ2-7; D perhaps matches TRBD2 (6 bases). V lost 9 bases, J lost 0 bases, and 18 bases lay in between. The germline V gene encodes CDR1 LNHDA and CDR2 SQIVND (reference sequence). This CDR3 region has 15 residues. For the CDR3, the DNA is TGTGCCAGGGGCTGGCATCGGGGGAGCTCCTACGAGCAGTACGTC. It translates to CARGWHRGSSYEQYV.

This chain connects TRBV29-1 to TRBJ1-1; a possible D gene is TRBD1 (5 bases). From germline, CDR1 is SQVTM and CDR2 ANQGSEA. This CDR3 has 13 residues. V shed 7 bases and J shed 4 bases, with 16 bases lying between them. This CDR3 is CSAIQGFGTEAFF. CDR3 nucleotide sequence: TGCAGCGCTATTCAGGGTTTCGGCACTGAAGCTTTCTTT.

V is TRBV25-1 and J is TRBJ1-6; the D gene is possibly TRBD1 (6 bases). This CDR3 comprises 15 residues. Germline CDR1 reads MGHDK; CDR2 reads SYGVNS. V dropped 9 bases and J dropped 4 bases, with 16 bases sitting between them. In nucleotides, the CDR3 is TGTGCCAGTAGGGGGAAGGGCCAATATAATTCACCCCTCCACTTT. This sequence encodes CASRGKGQYNSPLHF.

This chain links TRBV12-3 or TRBV12-4 with TRBJ1-1; D gene uncertain. The CDR3 covers 12 residues. V dropped 6 bases and J dropped 4 bases, with 9 bases sitting between them. CDR3 amino acids: CASRRRGTEAFF. CDR3 in DNA: TGTGCCAGCAGGAGGCGGGGCACTGAAGCTTTCTTT.

In DNA, the CDR3 is TGCGCCAGCAGTCCTAAGCGGGGGACGTACCAAGAGACCCAGTACTTC. Protein: CASSPKRGTYQETQYF. This chain links TRBV10-2 with TRBJ2-5, with 8 bases aligning to TRBD2. In germline, CDR1 is WSHSY, CDR2 SAAADI. The CDR3 is 16 residues long. The ends lost 5 bases at V and 0 bases at J; junction bases unmatched: 8.

The rearrangement joins TRBV7-2 to TRBJ1-6, with a tentative D call TRBD1 (6 bases). V was trimmed by 5 bases and J by 7 bases, leaving 18 bases between them. The CDR3 extends over 16 amino acids. Germline V lookup: CDR1 SGHTA, CDR2 FQGNSA. CDR3 protein: CASSQETGSRNSPLHF. The CDR3, as DNA: TGTGCCAGCAGCCAAGAGACAGGTAGTAGGAATTCACCCCTCCACTTT. Variable domain in full (rest from reference TRBV7-2 and TRBJ1-6): GAGVSQSPSNKVTEKGKDVELRCDPISGHTALYWYRQSLGQGLEFLIYFQGNSAPDKSGLPSDRFSAERTGGSVSTLTIQRTQQEDSAVYLCASSQETGSRNSPLHFGNGTRLTVT.

This clone was observed once. The V gene is TRBV4-1, the J gene TRBJ2-5; the D gene is possibly TRBD2 (7 bases). Germline assignment: CDR1 MGHRA and CDR2 YSYEKL. Trimming left V 0 bases short and J 9 bases short, with 17 bases between. The CDR3 totals 15 residues. The CDR3: CASSQEGGARGAQYF. In DNA form, the CDR3 reads TGCGCCAGCAGCCAAGAGGGGGGGGCAAGGGGAGCCCAGTACTTC.

The V and J genes are TRBV4-1 and TRBJ2-1; the D gene could be TRBD1 or TRBD2 (6 bases each). Per the germline V gene, CDR1 is MGHRA and CDR2 is YSYEKL. Trimming took 2 bases from V and 4 from J, leaving 24 bases between them. This CDR3 has 19 amino acids. The CDR3 spells CASSQPFPPGATRYNEQFF. CDR3 coding DNA: TGCGCCAGCAGCCAACCCTTCCCCCCGGGGGCTACACGATACAATGAGCAGTTCTTC.

The V and J genes are TRBV9 and TRBJ1-1, with D possibly matching TRBD1 (5 bases). CDR1 SGDLS and CDR2 YYNGEE come from the germline V gene. Trimming cost V 4 bases and J 1 base, with 11 bases left between them. The CDR3 covers 14 residues. CDR3 bases: TGTGCCAGCAGCCCCACGACAGCGAACACTGAAGCTTTCTTT. Encoded protein: CASSPTTANTEAFF.

CDR3 sequence reads: CASSPIGQPYEQYV. The CDR3 DNA reads as TGCGCCAGCAGCCCGATAGGACAGCCCTACGAGCAGTACGTC. This sequence joins TRBV4-1 and TRBJ2-7; weak D call: TRBD1 (6 bases). The length of the CDR3 is 14 residues. The V gene lost 4 bases and the J gene lost 2 bases, with 12 bases spanning the gap. CDR1 and CDR2 from the germline V gene are MGHRA and YSYEKL.

V usage is TRBV6-5 and J usage is TRBJ1-2; tentatively, D is TRBD1 (6 bases). The germline CDR1 and CDR2 sequences are MNHEY and SVGAGI. The CDR3 is made up of 13 amino acids. V was cut by 6 bases and J by 5 bases, with 13 bases left in between. CDR3 coding DNA: TGTGCCAGCAGGTCCGACAGGTCTTATGGCTACACCTTC. This encodes CASRSDRSYGYTF.

This sequence joins TRBV28 and TRBJ2-5; TRBD2 is a possible D gene (7 bases). CDR3 length: 18 amino acids. Trimming stripped 3 bases from V and 3 bases from J, with 23 bases between. The germline CDR1 and CDR2 sequences are MDHEN and SYDVKM. The CDR3 nucleotides read TGTGCCAGCAGTTTGGGGTCTTCTCGCGGGGGCCACAAAGAGACCCAGTACTTC. Translating it yields CASSLGSSRGGHKETQYF.

The rearrangement joins TRBV10-3 to TRBJ2-5, with D hard to call. The germline V and J ends were trimmed by 3 bases and 5 bases, with 13 bases remaining between them. CDR1 is ENHRY, CDR2 SYGVKD, per germline. The CDR3 is 14 amino acids. The CDR3 loop reads CAISDAPRRETQYF. The CDR3 DNA sequence: TGTGCCATCAGTGATGCCCCACGTCGGGAGACCCAGTACTTC.

The CDR3 loop is CASARGAGANVLTF. CDR3 DNA sequence: TGTGCCAGCGCCAGGGGAGCCGGGGCCAACGTCCTGACTTTC. The chain is built from TRBV6-5 and TRBJ2-6; a weak D match, TRBD1 (6 bases). Germline CDR1 MNHEY, CDR2 SVGAGI. CDR3 size: 14 residues. V was shortened by 8 bases and J by 4 bases, with 12 bases between the two germline ends.

V is TRBV12-2 and J is TRBJ2-7; the tabulated D call, TRBD2, remains unverified against the DNA. TRBV12-2 is flagged as a pseudogene. The length of the CDR3 is 14 residues. The CDR3: CASRLVERAHEQYV. The CDR3 DNA reads as TGTGCAAGTCGCTTAGTTGAGCGGGCCCACGAGCAGTACGTC.

This chain connects TRBV5-1 to TRBJ1-2, with D tentatively TRBD1 (6 bases). V shed 0 bases and J shed 6 bases, with 12 bases lying between them. Germline V CDR1 and CDR2: SGHRS, YFSETQ. This CDR3 contains 14 residues. Here the CDR3 reads CASSLEQGVDGYTF. The DNA of the CDR3 is TGCGCCAGCAGCTTGGAACAGGGCGTGGATGGCTACACCTTC.

With respect to this clone: The conserved phenylalanine or tryptophan normally closing the CDR3 is absent here, so this likely arose from a read error. The DNA is omitted, as the CDR3 cannot be located on it reliably, and the CDR3 follows TCRdb's listing. The genes are TRBV28 and TRBJ1-2; TRBD1, the table's D call, lacks a check against the DNA. The length of the CDR3 is 12 amino acids, counting both ends. Germline V gene lookup returns CDR1 MDHEN and CDR2 SYDVKM. This chain's CDR3 is CASSDVNRDRTL.

The chain joins TRBV6-5 to TRBJ1-6, with D perhaps matching TRBD1 (6 bases). V lost 5 bases and J 7 bases, leaving 12 bases between the germline ends. CDR1 and CDR2 (germline): MNHEY, SVGAGI. CDR3 length equals 14 residues. DNA of the CDR3: TGTGCCAGCAGTACAGGGAGCAGCAATTCACCCCTCCACTTT. Encoded protein: CASSTGSSNSPLHF.